This T cell receptor beta chain was profiled in a study of blood T cell repertoires in COVID-19. For the study at large: T cells, B-cell-depleted T cells, or PBMCs supplied cDNA or gDNA.

Germline assignment: CDR1 MDHEN and CDR2 SYDVKM. The CDR3 is made up of 15 amino acids. The V segment lost 5 bases and the J segment 7 bases; nucleotides outside the gene matches: 7. In the study's own analysis: Estimated nucleated cell counts came from reference gene primer amplification. The data were produced by immunoSEQ multiplex PCR, yet TCRdb's version contains in-frame clones alone and is incomplete. V and J calls plus clone size are reproduced from that table; the DNA served to infer D and trimming. Altogether around 250,000 clones are present, roughly nine tenths being singletons, with the ten largest covering 6.2%.

This receptor was obtained from a man aged 60 to 75 with acute or convalescent COVID-19. The chain carries TRBV28 and TRBJ2-1; 11 bases are shared with TRBD2. The source material was peripheral blood. For the CDR3, the DNA is TGTGCCAGCAGTCCAAGAGGACTAGCGGGTAATGAGCAGTTCTTC. Protein product: CASSPRGLAGNEQFF.